The 21 T cell receptor beta chains presented below share a single source sample, sequenced in a study of cytomegalovirus exposure and HLA in healthy donors. The primer mix had 60 Vbeta and 13 Jbeta primers. Some clones are missing from TCRdb's copy, which holds only in-frame ones; the method was immunoSEQ multiplex PCR. The table gives under 200,000 clones; the top ten clones make up under 2.5% of it. The sample taken for sequencing was PBMCs. The source of these receptors is a man younger than 40 in good health and CMV-seronegative.

The J gene is TRBJ1-3, the V gene TRBV2; D is unclear. V shed 5 bases and J shed 0 bases, with 11 bases lying between them. There are 15 residues in the CDR3. Germline assignment: CDR1 SNHLY and CDR2 FYNNEI. CDR3 sequence reads: CASSTTSGSGNTIYF. CDR3 coding DNA: TGTGCCAGCAGTACGACCTCAGGCTCTGGAAACACCATATATTTT.

The rearrangement links TRBV12-2 to TRBJ2-3; TRBD2, the D gene given by the table, was not confirmed from the DNA. TRBV12-2 is labeled a pseudogene. There are 15 residues in the CDR3. The DNA of the CDR3 is TGTGCAAGTCGCTTAGCGGACCCTCCGGGGGATACGCAGTATTTT. This encodes CASRLADPPGDTQYF.

The J gene is TRBJ2-1, the V gene TRBV5-1, with 7 nucleotides matching TRBD2. This CDR3 comprises 15 residues. Unmatched junction bases numbered 9, after V lost 2 bases and J lost 7 bases. CDR1 and CDR2 (germline): SGHRS, YFSETQ. CDR3 in amino acids: CASSFPGTMLNEQFF. CDR3 in DNA: TGCGCCAGCAGCTTCCCCGGGACTATGTTAAATGAGCAGTTCTTC.

The chain combines TRBV6-7 with TRBJ2-2, with D perhaps TRBD2 (6 bases). TRBV6-7 is reported as an ORF; its role is uncertain. This CDR3 contains 16 residues. V was pared by 6 bases and J by 4 bases, with 18 bases between. CDR3 DNA: TGTGCCAGCAGCTACCCGACTAGACCCGGCACCGGGGAGCTGTTTTTT. The encoded protein is CASSYPTRPGTGELFF.

V gene TRBV15 combines with J gene TRBJ1-2; the D gene is possibly TRBD1 (5 bases). V was shortened by 3 bases and J by 7 bases, with 18 bases between the two germline ends. Looked up from germline, CDR1 is LNHNV and CDR2 is YYDKDF (reference sequence). The CDR3 runs to 15 residues. The CDR3 loop reads CATSSGRRELAGYTF. Written as DNA, the CDR3 is TGTGCCACCAGCAGCGGCCGCAGGGAACTTGCTGGCTACACCTTC.

V and J are TRBV4-1 and TRBJ2-7, with 9 bases matching TRBD2. The CDR3 runs to 15 residues. The germline gives CDR1 MGHRA, CDR2 YSYEKL. V lost 1 base, J lost 2 bases, and 3 bases stayed unmatched. The DNA of the CDR3 is TGCGCCAGCAGCCAAGCTAGCGGGAACCCCTACGAGCAGTACTTC. Translation: CASSQASGNPYEQYF.

The chain is built from TRBV28 and TRBJ1-1; D is unresolved. The ends were cut back, 7 bases at V and 6 bases at J, with 9 bases in the middle. Germline lookup yields CDR1 MDHEN and CDR2 SYDVKM. This CDR3 has 11 residues. CDR3 bases: TGTGCCAGCATTCACTTTCCTGAAGCTTTCTTT. This encodes CASIHFPEAFF.

The J gene is TRBJ2-5, the V gene TRBV28, with 12 bases that match TRBD2. From germline, CDR1 is MDHEN and CDR2 SYDVKM. The CDR3 extends over 16 amino acids. V gave up 4 bases and J gave up 5 bases; unmatched junction bases: 8. CDR3 coding DNA: TGTGCCAGCAGTTCCCTAGCGGGAGGGCTTTTGGAGACCCAGTACTTC. Residues: CASSSLAGGLLETQYF.

The chain has TRBV2 and TRBJ1-1; a possible D gene is TRBD1 (6 bases). This CDR3 contains 12 residues. Between the trimmed V and J ends, which lost 6 bases and 7 bases, there was a span of 12 bases. Looked up from germline, CDR1 is SNHLY and CDR2 is FYNNEI. This CDR3 is CASSGGALEAFF. The CDR3 DNA is TGTGCCAGCAGCGGGGGGGCGCTTGAAGCTTTCTTT.

The rearrangement joins TRBV6-6 to TRBJ1-1; D unresolved. CDR3 length: 13 residues. Germline assignment: CDR1 MNHNY and CDR2 SVGAGI (reference sequence). The V end lost 2 bases, the J end lost 3 bases, and 7 bases lay between the germline ends. This CDR3 reads CASSYGQDTEAFF. CDR3 in DNA: TGTGCCAGCAGTTACGGGCAGGACACTGAAGCTTTCTTT.

This chain uses TRBV29-1 with TRBJ2-7; TRBD2 matches at 11 bases. The length of the CDR3 is 13 residues. The V segment lost 8 bases and the J segment 7 bases; nucleotides outside the gene matches: 10. Germline V CDR1 and CDR2: SQVTM, ANQGSEA. As DNA, the CDR3 is TGCAGCACCCTTAGCGGGAGGGCTCGGGAGCAGTACTTC. Protein product: CSTLSGRAREQYF.

The rearrangement links TRBV19 to TRBJ2-7; 11 nucleotides match TRBD2. Germline CDR1 reads LNHDA; CDR2 reads SQIVND (reference sequence). The CDR3 totals 15 residues. V was pared by 3 bases and J by 1 base, with 2 bases of the junction left unmatched. The CDR3 DNA is TGTGCCAGTAGTATTAGCGGGAGGGGATCCTACGAGCAGTACTTC. Translated, it gives CASSISGRGSYEQYF.

This sequence joins TRBV5-4 and TRBJ1-6; 7 nucleotides align to TRBD1. Germline lookup yields CDR1 SGHNT and CDR2 YYREEE (reference sequence). V shed 5 bases, J shed 7 bases, and the junction held 9 bases outside the gene matches. This CDR3 is built from 15 residues. In DNA form, the CDR3 reads TGTGCCAGCAGTTTCCAGGGGGTGGGGAATTCACCCCTCCACTTT. Its translation is CASSFQGVGNSPLHF.

V usage is TRBV12-2 and J usage is TRBJ1-1. TRBV12-2 is termed a pseudogene. The CDR3 totals 16 residues. CDR3 protein: CASRFGLEGRNTEAFF. The CDR3 nucleotides are TGTGCAAGTCGCTTCGGATTGGAGGGGCGAAACACTGAAGCTTTCTTT.

This chain joins TRBV7-9 and TRBJ2-1; weak D call: TRBD2 (5 bases). The V gene's germline CDR1 is SEHNR and CDR2 FQNEAQ (reference sequence). Trimming pared 8 bases from V and 4 bases from J, leaving 18 bases between. The CDR3 contains 15 residues. CDR3 protein: CASRRGYSRYNEQFF. In DNA form, the CDR3 reads TGTGCCAGCCGCCGCGGGTATTCCCGTTACAATGAGCAGTTCTTC. Looking up the rest from reference TRBV7-9 and TRBJ2-1 gives the full variable domain: DTGVSQNPRHKITKRGQNVTFRCDPISEHNRLYWYRQTLGQGPEFLTYFQNEAQLEKSRLLSDRFSAERPKGSFSTLEIQRTEQGDSAMYLCASRRGYSRYNEQFFGPGTRLTVL.

This chain links TRBV11-1 with TRBJ2-1; 13 positions agree with TRBD2. CDR3 length: 17 residues. Germline V gives CDR1 SGHAT, CDR2 FQDESV (reference sequence). V dropped 3 bases and J dropped 3; count of bases not matched to a gene: 5. The CDR3 nucleotides are TGTGCCAGCAGCTTTTCACTAGCGGGAGGGGGCTACAATGAGCAGTTCTTC. Residues: CASSFSLAGGGYNEQFF.

The chain carries TRBV6-1 and TRBJ1-3; no firm D call. The V and J ends lost 5 bases and 0 bases respectively, with 5 bases between them. The germline CDR1 and CDR2 sequences are MNHNS and SASEGT. The CDR3 consists of 13 residues. CDR3 bases: TGTGCCAGCAGTCGGGACTCTGGAAACACCATATATTTT. It is translated as CASSRDSGNTIYF.

This chain joins TRBV5-1 and TRBJ1-6, with 8 bases fitting TRBD1. V was pared by 0 bases and J by 5 bases, with 7 bases of the junction left unmatched. This CDR3 spans 17 amino acids. Germline-derived CDR1 and CDR2 are SGHRS and YFSETQ. Here the CDR3 DNA reads TGCGCCAGCAGCTTGGCGGGCAGGGGGCTGGATAATTCACCCCTCCACTTT. It yields the protein CASSLAGRGLDNSPLHF. The full variable domain, completed using reference TRBV5-1 and TRBJ1-6, is KAGVTQTPRYLIKTRGQQVTLSCSPISGHRSVSWYQQTPGQGLQFLFEYFSETQRNKGNFPGRFSGRQFSNSRSEMNVSTLELGDSALYLCASSLAGRGLDNSPLHFGNGTRLTVT.

The chain joins TRBV28 to TRBJ1-4; 8 bases agree with TRBD1. After removal of 5 bases from V and 0 bases from J, the junction contained 5 bases not matched to a gene. There are 16 residues in the CDR3. Germline CDR1 MDHEN, CDR2 SYDVKM. The CDR3 loop reads CASSPQGGATNEKLFF. Written as DNA, the CDR3 is TGTGCCAGCAGTCCACAGGGGGGGGCAACTAATGAAAAACTGTTTTTT.

The rearrangement links TRBV27 to TRBJ2-1, with 8 bases matching TRBD1. J was trimmed by 6 bases and V by 11 bases; bases with no gene match: 15. This CDR3 is built from 15 residues. CDR1 MNHEY and CDR2 SMNVEV come from the germline V gene (reference sequence). The CDR3 bases are TGTGCCTGCGGACAGGGCTGGCCCTCGATCAATGAGCAGTTCTTC. Amino acid sequence: CACGQGWPSINEQFF.

This chain joins TRBV28 and TRBJ1-5, with 10 bases lining up with TRBD1. The V and J ends lost 6 bases and 4 bases, in that order; junction bases with no gene match: 6. CDR3 length: 15 amino acids. Germline V gene data show CDR1 as MDHEN and CDR2 as SYDVKM. CDR3 in DNA: TGTGCCAGCAGCCCAGACAGGGGGCGAAATCAGCCCCAGCATTTT. As protein: CASSPDRGRNQPQHF.